Sequencing of this TCR beta chain was carried out in a study of response to subunit inactivated influenza vaccine. Study results and limitations: Seasonal influenza vaccination, on each occasion, was suggested by the authors to recruit few new T cells.

MiXCR, applied by TCRdb to the RT-PCR reads, yields one record per CDR3 protein. This sample has about 500,000 distinct CDR3 sequences, with approximately 15% found just once. About this clonotype: Its antigen is still unknown.

The TCR originated in a man aged 50 to 69 who received an inactivated influenza vaccine. This sample comprised CD4+ T cells sorted from PBMCs, obtained about 23 months after vaccination.

CDR3 DNA: TGCGCCAGCAGCCAAGTGAGGGCGATCCAAGAGACCCAGTACTTC. Its protein is CASSQVRAIQETQYF. This sequence joins TRBV4-1 and TRBJ2-5, with D possibly matching TRBD2 (5 bases). In germline, CDR1 is MGHRA, CDR2 YSYEKL. The CDR3 has 15 amino acids. V was shortened by 1 base and J by 1 base, with 10 bases between the two germline ends.